The clone carrying this T cell receptor (beta chain) is labeled as medium-sized (0.01 to 0.1%). The antigen is not known. The CDR3 loop spans 16 amino acids. The junction had 2 bases not matched to a gene; V was cut back by 1 base and J by 0 bases. CDR1 and CDR2 from the germline V gene are MGHRA and YSYEKL. This sample stems from a study of breast tumors, draining lymph nodes, adjacent tissues. Study findings and constraints: Tumor repertoires ranked between lymph nodes and nontumor tissue in diversity, with V and J gene preferences. The lymph node origin of tumor T cells was framed as consistent with a hypothesis, not demonstrated.

TCRdb used MiXCR to reprocess the multiplex PCR reads, holding one entry per CDR3 protein. This table holds approximately 37,000 distinct CDR3 sequences, just over 35% found once. What was sequenced was breast tumor tissue. This TCR derives from a female donor with breast cancer. Some clones in this sample may be carry-over from other donors' samples. The chain employs TRBV4-1 and TRBJ2-3, with 9 positions matching TRBD2. The CDR3 DNA reads TGCGCCAGCAGCCAAGGACTAGCGGAAAGCACAGATACGCAGTATTTT. Residues: CASSQGLAESTDTQYF.